This T cell receptor (beta chain) was identified in a study of OX40 agonist ivuxolimab in advanced cancers. As regards this clone: One end of the junction varies from germline; a read error may be responsible.

The CDR3 sequence is 12 residues long. CDR1 is MNHEY and CDR2 is SMNVEV in the germline V gene (reference sequence). TCRdb's table, derived via immunoSEQ multiplex PCR, lists solely in-frame clones and lacks some. This table has more than 65,000 clones, approximately 86% appearing once. The chain combines TRBV27 with TRBJ2-5; 9 bases fit TRBD2. The origin of this receptor is an adult with an advanced solid tumor such as melanoma, head and neck, liver or kidney cancer. The sample in question was CD4+ or CD8+ T cells sorted from blood, obtained in a trial of the OX40 agonist ivuxolimab. The CDR3 reads CASSGGGAENHF. As DNA, the CDR3 is TGTGCCAGCTCCGGCGGGGGGGCCGAAAACCACTTC.